Listed below are T cell receptor beta chains from one sample, sequenced in a study of blood T cell repertoires in COVID-19. Some clones are missing from TCRdb's copy, which holds only in-frame ones; the method was immunoSEQ multiplex PCR. The sample shows some 320,000 clones, around nine tenths of them seen only once. The sample was PBMCs or T cells enriched from blood (not recorded which). All receptors derive from a man in his 60s who had recovered from COVID-19. CDR3s include the opening cysteine and the closing phenylalanine or tryptophan. A D gene is named only where the DNA matches it firmly. Clone sizes are given selectively: once, few, many, or a class where the clone is expanded.

D gene	V gene	clone size	J gene	CDR3 protein	CDR3 DNA
-	TRBV7-3	-	TRBJ2-2	CASSLEFGGELFF	TGTGCCAGCAGCTTAGAGTTCGGCGGGGAGCTGTTTTTT
TRBD2	TRBV5-1	-	TRBJ2-5	CASSPAAPGLAGGETQYF	TGCGCCAGCAGCCCCGCCGCTCCGGGACTAGCGGGAGGAGAGACCCAGTACTTC
TRBD1	TRBV9	-	TRBJ1-3	CASSVSGQISSSGNTIYF	TGTGCCAGCAGCGTATCGGGACAGATATCCTCTTCTGGAAACACCATATATTTT
-	TRBV5-1	-	TRBJ2-2	CASSLQPGHNTGELFF	TGCGCCAGCAGCCTACAACCGGGACATAACACCGGGGAGCTGTTTTTT
-	TRBV5-5	-	TRBJ2-7	CASSSRDYIYEQYF	TGTGCCAGCAGCTCCCGGGATTACATCTACGAGCAGTACTTC
-	TRBV18	-	TRBJ2-1	CASSPGAGYEQFF	TGTGCCAGCTCACCCGGTGCGGGGTATGAGCAGTTCTTC
-	TRBV5-6	-	TRBJ2-5	CASSLGGREETQYF	TGTGCCAGCAGCTTGGGGGGGCGGGAAGAGACCCAGTACTTC
-	TRBV27	-	TRBJ1-2	CASSSTTGIYGYTF	TGTGCCAGCAGTTCGACGACAGGTATCTATGGCTACACCTTC
TRBD1	TRBV18	-	TRBJ2-3	CASSQITGGGSDTQYF	TGTGCCAGCTCACAAATTACAGGGGGCGGTTCAGATACGCAGTATTTT
TRBD2	TRBV7-9	-	TRBJ2-1	CASSPRLLAGAGEQFF	TGTGCCAGCAGCCCCCGCCTACTAGCGGGAGCTGGAGAGCAGTTCTTC
TRBD1	TRBV5-1	-	TRBJ2-7	CASSGTGIAYEQYF	TGCGCCAGCAGCGGGACAGGGATAGCCTACGAGCAGTACTTC
TRBD2	TRBV5-1	-	TRBJ2-4	CASSLTAERGNIQYF	TGCGCCAGCAGCTTGACGGCCGAGCGGGGAAACATTCAGTACTTC
-	TRBV28	-	TRBJ2-1	CASIPRFVGAEYNEQFF	TGTGCCAGCATCCCTCGGTTCGTAGGGGCCGAATACAATGAGCAGTTCTTC
TRBD2	TRBV9	once	TRBJ2-1	CASSTGTSGRAMNEQFF	TGTGCCAGCAGCACCGGGACTAGCGGGAGGGCCATGAATGAGCAGTTCTTC
-	TRBV28	-	TRBJ2-6	CASSGTSRSPSGANVLTF	TGTGCCAGCAGCGGGACAAGCCGAAGTCCCTCTGGGGCCAACGTCCTGACTTTC
TRBD2	TRBV5-8	once	TRBJ2-1	CASSPAGTSGRGQFF	TGTGCCAGCAGCCCGGCCGGGACTAGCGGGAGGGGTCAGTTCTTC
-	TRBV2	-	TRBJ1-5	CASRQVNSNQPQHF	TGTGCCAGCCGGCAGGTTAATAGCAATCAGCCCCAGCATTTT
-	TRBV6-4	-	TRBJ2-3	CASSEVSGTDTQYF	TGTGCCAGCAGTGAAGTTAGCGGCACAGATACGCAGTATTTT
-	TRBV21-1	-	TRBJ2-3	CASSAHSGTGFGTDTQYF	TGTGCCAGCAGCGCTCATTCCGGGACAGGGTTCGGCACAGATACGCAGTATTTT
TRBD1	TRBV19	-	TRBJ2-1	CASSTSATRIGQGNSHEQFF	TGTGCCAGTAGTACCTCCGCTACCCGGATCGGACAGGGAAATAGTCATGAGCAGTTCTTC
TRBD1	TRBV19	-	TRBJ2-3	CASSFHRGSTDTQYF	TGTGCCAGTAGTTTCCACAGGGGGAGTACAGATACGCAGTATTTT
-	TRBV12-3/TRBV12-4	few	TRBJ1-2	CASSLPPGASYTF	TGTGCCAGCAGTTTGCCCCCAGGGGCCTCCTACACCTTC
-	TRBV6-4	-	TRBJ1-3	CASSAPRDGHASGNTIYF	TGTGCCAGCAGCGCTCCGCGGGACGGACATGCCTCTGGAAACACCATATATTTT
-	TRBV19	-	TRBJ1-1	CASRRPGESTEAFF	TGTGCCAGCCGCCGCCCGGGGGAGAGCACTGAAGCTTTCTTT